The next 14 T cell receptor beta chains were all read from a single sample in a study of T cells in narcolepsy. Only in-frame clones appear in the TCRdb table, and some are missing; sequencing was by immunoSEQ multiplex PCR. The repertoire holds about 30,000 clones, with roughly 82% as singletons. Sequenced sample: CD45RA- memory CD4+ T cells from PBMCs. The receptor source for this set is a human donor with narcolepsy.

The CDR3 spells CASSLDRGPAYGYTF. For the CDR3, the DNA is TGTGCCAGCAGCTTAGATCGGGGCCCGGCCTATGGCTACACCTTC. This chain uses TRBV11-3 with TRBJ1-2, with TRBD1 as a possible D gene (5 bases). V gave up 0 bases and J gave up 4 bases, with 12 bases separating them. Germline CDR1 SGHNT, CDR2 YENEEA. The CDR3 has 15 residues.

CDR3 protein: CASSRQGEGSYNEQFF. In nucleotides, the CDR3 is TGTGCCAGCAGCAGACAGGGGGAAGGGTCCTACAATGAGCAGTTCTTC. The V call is TRBV5-4, the J call TRBJ2-1, with 9 bases that match TRBD1. This CDR3 contains 16 residues. In germline, CDR1 is SGHNT, CDR2 YYREEE (reference sequence). After removal of 4 bases from V and 1 base from J, the junction contained 6 bases not matched to a gene.

The V and J genes are TRBV5-1 and TRBJ2-2; 8 nucleotides align to TRBD1. Germline lookup yields CDR1 SGHRS and CDR2 YFSETQ. This CDR3 region has 14 residues. With 1 base clipped from V and 4 bases from J, the junction kept 0 bases outside the gene matches. The chain's CDR3 is CASSLTGGTGELFF. The CDR3 DNA follows: TGCGCCAGCAGCTTGACAGGGGGCACCGGGGAGCTGTTTTTT.

The chain is built from TRBV19 and TRBJ2-2, with D perhaps matching TRBD1 (6 bases). Germline V gene lookup returns CDR1 LNHDA and CDR2 SQIVND (reference sequence). The germline V and J ends were trimmed by 3 bases and 4 bases, with 15 bases remaining between them. There are 16 residues in the CDR3. In nucleotides, the CDR3 is TGTGCCAGTAGTATTACTACAGGGTTGGGCACCGGGGAGCTGTTTTTT. Its translation: CASSITTGLGTGELFF.

This clone was seen only a few times. The chain employs TRBV7-9 and TRBJ2-7; 9 nucleotides line up with TRBD1. This CDR3 has 13 residues. The V segment lost 6 bases and the J segment 10 bases; nucleotides outside the gene matches: 10. Germline CDR1 SEHNR, CDR2 FQNEAQ (reference sequence). The CDR3 sequence is CASRPGTGRIQYF. CDR3 bases: TGTGCCAGCAGACCCGGGACAGGGCGAATACAGTACTTC.

The DNA for the CDR3 is TGTGCCAGCAGCTTGTATTCCTCTGGGGGCACTAACTATGGCTACACCTTC. Translation: CASSLYSSGGTNYGYTF. The chain combines TRBV5-4 with TRBJ1-2, with D possibly TRBD1 on 6 matching bases. The germline V gene has CDR1 SGHNT and CDR2 YYREEE (reference sequence). The CDR3 sequence is 17 residues long. Between the trimmed V and J ends, which lost 1 base and 0 bases, there was a span of 16 bases.

In nucleotides, the CDR3 is TGTGCCAGCAGTCCAGGGGGCTCATCCTACGAGCAGTACTTC. Protein product: CASSPGGSSYEQYF. The V gene is TRBV28, the J gene TRBJ2-7; 8 bases align to TRBD1. Trimming at V came to 5 bases and at J to 1 base, leaving 4 bases not matched to a gene. Germline V gene data show CDR1 as MDHEN and CDR2 as SYDVKM. The CDR3 spans 14 residues.

This rearrangement joins TRBV5-6 to TRBJ2-3; D not certain. Trimming took 3 bases from V and 6 from J, leaving 14 bases between them. The CDR3 totals 14 residues. In germline, CDR1 is SGHDT, CDR2 YYEEEE. The CDR3 is CASSSPGPADTQYF. CDR3 DNA sequence: TGTGCCAGCAGCTCCCCAGGACCTGCGGATACGCAGTATTTT. The variable domain in full, with the rest retrieved from reference TRBV5-6 and TRBJ2-3, is DAGVTQSPTHLIKTRGQQVTLRCSPKSGHDTVSWYQQALGQGPQFIFQYYEEEERQRGNFPDRFSGHQFPNYSSELNVNALLLGDSALYLCASSSPGPADTQYFGPGTRLTVL.

There are a few counts of this clone. The chain recombines TRBV5-1 with TRBJ2-2; D might be TRBD1 (6 bases). V lost 0 bases to trimming and J lost 0 bases, with 12 bases between them. CDR1 SGHRS and CDR2 YFSETQ come from the germline V gene. The CDR3 extends over 17 amino acids. CDR3: CASSLGPGHPNTGELFF. The CDR3 DNA sequence: TGCGCCAGCAGCTTGGGTCCGGGACACCCGAACACCGGGGAGCTGTTTTTT. Using reference TRBV5-1 and TRBJ2-2 for the parts outside the CDR3, the full variable domain is KAGVTQTPRYLIKTRGQQVTLSCSPISGHRSVSWYQQTPGQGLQFLFEYFSETQRNKGNFPGRFSGRQFSNSRSEMNVSTLELGDSALYLCASSLGPGHPNTGELFFGEGSRLTVL.

This clone appeared a few times. The chain is built from TRBV30 and TRBJ1-6; 7 bases align to TRBD1. CDR3 length equals 14 residues. V shed 2 bases, J shed 8 bases, and the junction held 6 bases outside the gene matches. Germline V lookup: CDR1 GTSNPN, CDR2 SVGIG (reference sequence). In DNA form, the CDR3 reads TGTGCCTGGAGTCTCGGAGGGGGCCATTCACCCCTCCACTTT. It translates to CAWSLGGGHSPLHF.

A word on this clone: At one end the junction does not follow the germline gene, possibly because of a read error. This specimen includes other DNA sequences encoding the same CDR3. V is TRBV30 and J is TRBJ1-6, with 7 bases identical to TRBD1. This CDR3 has 12 amino acids. Germline V gives CDR1 GTSNPN, CDR2 SVGIG (reference sequence). The DNA of the CDR3 is TGCGCCTGGAACAGGGGAAGTTCACCCCTCCACTTT. Encoded protein: CAWNRGSSPLHF.

The V and J genes are TRBV5-1 and TRBJ2-1; either TRBD1 or TRBD2 may fit D (6 bases each). V dropped 5 bases and J dropped 7 bases, with 13 bases sitting between them. Germline loops: CDR1 SGHRS, CDR2 YFSETQ. This CDR3 region has 13 residues. CDR3 sequence: CASRLGGGNEQFF. The CDR3 DNA follows: TGCGCCAGCAGACTTGGAGGGGGTAATGAGCAGTTCTTC.

This clone has only one observation. The chain is built from TRBV14 and TRBJ1-1, with D uncertain. The germline gives CDR1 SGHDN, CDR2 FVKESK. The CDR3 loop spans 14 amino acids. V was trimmed by 4 bases and J by 4 bases, leaving 13 bases between them. The CDR3, as DNA: TGTGCCAGCAGCCGAGACTCGGCGGGCACTGAAGCTTTCTTT. Translating it yields CASSRDSAGTEAFF.

This chain links TRBV28 with TRBJ2-7; 11 nucleotides line up with TRBD2. The ends lost 6 bases at V and 3 bases at J; junction bases unmatched: 10. The CDR3 is 16 amino acids. CDR1 MDHEN and CDR2 SYDVKM come from the germline V gene. CDR3 loop: CASRLAGALTNYEQYF. CDR3 coding DNA: TGTGCCAGCAGACTAGCGGGGGCCCTTACGAACTACGAGCAGTACTTC.